What follows describes a single T cell receptor beta chain. These data are taken from a study of shared clonotypes between healthy human individuals. Across the study: Three plates each covered CD4 naive and memory; CD8 naive two, CD8 memory one.

The CDR3 loop spans 19 amino acids. V was clipped by 5 bases and J by 7 bases, with 33 bases between them. The germline V gene encodes CDR1 SGHAT and CDR2 FQNNGV. For every subset, genomic DNA was evenly distributed across several immunoSEQ plates. The authors' processing: ImmunoSEQ junction-only sequences lacked quality scores, so their filtering differed. Sequenced by immunoSEQ multiplex PCR; TCRdb stores in-frame clones only, minus some. That table supplies the V and J calls and clone size; D and trimming were determined from the DNA. Counted here are approximately 710,000 clones, 80% to 95% occurring once; the ten biggest clones make up 30% to 40%.

The specimen sequenced was memory CD8+ T cells from PBMCs. Subset denoted: CD45RO+ cells pooled with CCR7-negative TemRA cells. This chain links TRBV11-2 with TRBJ2-7; either TRBD1 or TRBD2 may fit D (5 bases each). The receptor's source is a man aged 18-30 years in good health. Some clones in this sample may be carry-over from other donors' samples. CDR3 residues: CASSAAFSRDGGDPREQYF. The CDR3 DNA follows: TGTGCCAGCAGCGCCGCATTCTCAAGGGATGGTGGGGACCCCAGGGAGCAGTACTTC.